The 7 T cell receptor beta chains below all came from one sample that was sequenced in a study of T cell changes during pregnancy in multiple sclerosis. Generated by immunoSEQ multiplex PCR, the TCRdb table keeps only in-frame clones and is missing some. Here the sample spans around 70,000 clones, roughly 89% being singletons. The sample consisted of peripheral blood, taken in the second trimester of pregnancy. These receptor sequences come from a female donor with multiple sclerosis, enrolled in a pregnancy study.

This chain links TRBV2 with TRBJ1-2; D is ambiguous. The CDR3 sequence is 15 residues long. The germline CDR1 and CDR2 sequences are SNHLY and FYNNEI. The germline V and J ends were trimmed by 1 base and 2 bases, with 11 bases remaining between them. The CDR3 here is CASSEVESGNYGYTF. CDR3 bases: TGTGCCAGCAGTGAAGTGGAATCAGGCAACTATGGCTACACCTTC.

V and J are TRBV23-1 and TRBJ2-1; 11 bases are shared with TRBD1. Being an ORF, TRBV23-1 has a function that is uncertain. With 6 bases clipped from V and 8 bases from J, the junction kept 9 bases outside the gene matches. The CDR3 runs to 15 residues. The CDR3 nucleotides read TGCGCCAGCAGCAACCGGGACAGGGGGGACGATGAGCAGTTCTTC. It specifies CASSNRDRGDDEQFF.

V and J are TRBV7-2 and TRBJ1-1, with a tentative D call TRBD1 (6 bases). V was trimmed by 3 bases and J by 8 bases, leaving 7 bases between them. CDR1 SGHTA and CDR2 FQGNSA come from the germline V gene. The CDR3 consists of 11 residues. DNA for the CDR3: TGTGCCAGCAGCTTTGGGACAGAAGCTTTCTTT. Amino acids: CASSFGTEAFF.

V is TRBV5-4 and J is TRBJ2-7; 7 nucleotides line up with TRBD1. Trimming at V came to 4 bases and at J to 1 base, leaving 5 bases not matched to a gene. The CDR3 totals 14 residues. Germline V lookup: CDR1 SGHNT, CDR2 YYREEE (reference sequence). The CDR3 bases are TGTGCCAGCAGCGGAAAGACAGGGTCCTACGAGCAGTACTTC. Residues: CASSGKTGSYEQYF.

The rearrangement links TRBV19 to TRBJ1-5; TRBD1 is a possible D gene (5 bases). The germline V gene has CDR1 LNHDA and CDR2 SQIVND (reference sequence). The V end lost 3 bases, the J end lost 5 bases, and 14 bases lay between the germline ends. CDR3 length equals 15 residues. The CDR3 loop is CASSIEWGGDQPQHF. CDR3 DNA: TGTGCCAGTAGTATTGAATGGGGCGGCGATCAGCCCCAGCATTTT.

The CDR3 sequence: CASSYLPTSGEETQYF. The CDR3 nucleotides read TGTGCCAGCAGTTATCTGCCGACTAGCGGGGAAGAGACCCAGTACTTC. The rearrangement uses TRBV6-5 and TRBJ2-5; 11 bases line up with TRBD2. Looked up from germline, CDR1 is MNHEY and CDR2 is SVGAGI. The CDR3 has 16 residues. Germline trimming cut 3 bases from V and 3 bases from J; bases unmatched to any gene: 6.

This chain uses TRBV7-8 with TRBJ2-7; 7 positions agree with TRBD1. From germline, CDR1 is SGHVS and CDR2 FQNEAQ. The CDR3 spans 15 residues. Losses at the gene ends were 3 bases for V and 3 bases for J; bases not matched to a gene: 8. The CDR3 bases are TGTGCCAGCAGCTTCGTCCAGGGGGATTTCTACGAGCAGTACTTC. As protein: CASSFVQGDFYEQYF.